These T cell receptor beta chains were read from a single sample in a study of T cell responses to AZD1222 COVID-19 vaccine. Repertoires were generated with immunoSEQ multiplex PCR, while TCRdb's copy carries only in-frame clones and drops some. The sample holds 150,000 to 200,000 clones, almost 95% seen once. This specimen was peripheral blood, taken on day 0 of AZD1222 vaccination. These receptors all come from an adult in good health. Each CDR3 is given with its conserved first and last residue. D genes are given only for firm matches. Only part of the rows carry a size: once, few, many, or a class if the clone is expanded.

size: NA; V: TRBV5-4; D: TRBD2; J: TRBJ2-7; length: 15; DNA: TGTGCCAGCAGCTCCGGACTAGCCCAACCCTACGAGCAGTACTTC; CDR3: CASSSGLAQPYEQYF
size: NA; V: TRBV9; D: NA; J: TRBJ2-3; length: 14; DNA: TGTGCCAGCAGCGCCACAGGGTTTACAGATACGCAGTATTTT; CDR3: CASSATGFTDTQYF
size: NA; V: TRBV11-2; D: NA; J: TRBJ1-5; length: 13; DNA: TGTGCCAGCAGCTTAGGAGGACATCAGCCCCAGCATTTT; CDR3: CASSLGGHQPQHF
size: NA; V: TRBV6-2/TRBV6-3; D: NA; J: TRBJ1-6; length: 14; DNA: TGTGCCAGCAGTTCAGCAGGAAGAAGGTCACCCCTCCACTTT; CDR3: CASSSAGRRSPLHF
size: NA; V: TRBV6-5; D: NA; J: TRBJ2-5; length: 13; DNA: TGTGCCAGCAGCCGTAAAGGGCAAGAGACCCAGTACTTC; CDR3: CASSRKGQETQYF
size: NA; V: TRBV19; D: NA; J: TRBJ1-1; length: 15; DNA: TGTGCCAGTAGTATACAGTACCTACCTGACACTGAAGCTTTCTTT; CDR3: CASSIQYLPDTEAFF
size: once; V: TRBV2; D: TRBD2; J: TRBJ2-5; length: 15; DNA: TGTGCCAGCAGTGAATCGGGGGGGGCGATAGAGACCCAGTACTTC; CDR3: CASSESGGAIETQYF
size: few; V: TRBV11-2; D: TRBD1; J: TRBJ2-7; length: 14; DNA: TGTGCCAGCAGCAGGGACAGGGGGCGATACGAGCAGTACTTC; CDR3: CASSRDRGRYEQYF
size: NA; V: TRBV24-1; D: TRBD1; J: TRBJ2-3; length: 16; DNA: TGTGCCACAGCTACGGACAGGGCCCATCCCCCAGATACGCAGTATTTT; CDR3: CATATDRAHPPDTQYF
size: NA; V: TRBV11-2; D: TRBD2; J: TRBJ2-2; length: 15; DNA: TGTGCCAGCAGGGGACTAGCGGGATTCACCGGGGAGCTGTTTTTT; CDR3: CASRGLAGFTGELFF
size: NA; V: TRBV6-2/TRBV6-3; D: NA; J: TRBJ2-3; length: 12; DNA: TGTGCCAGCAGTCCCAGCGGGGATACGCAGTATTTT; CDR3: CASSPSGDTQYF
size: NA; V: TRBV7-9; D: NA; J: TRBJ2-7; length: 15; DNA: TGTGCCAGCAGCTCACTATGGGCGGACTCCTACGAGCAGTACTTC; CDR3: CASSSLWADSYEQYF
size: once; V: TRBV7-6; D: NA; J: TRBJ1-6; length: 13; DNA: TGTGCCAGCAGCTTAGCAGATAATTCACCCCTCCACTTT; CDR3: CASSLADNSPLHF
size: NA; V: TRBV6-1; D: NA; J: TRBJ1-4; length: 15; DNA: TGTGCCAGCAGTGAAGCGCCGGGGATTAATGAAAAACTGTTTTTT; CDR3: CASSEAPGINEKLFF
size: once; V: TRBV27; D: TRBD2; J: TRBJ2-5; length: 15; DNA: TGTGCCAGCAGTTTATCCAGGGAGGGAGATGGGACCCAGTACTTC; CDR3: CASSLSREGDGTQYF
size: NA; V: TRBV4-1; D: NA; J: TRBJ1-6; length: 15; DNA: TGCGCCAGCAGCCAAGAGGGGATCGGAAATTCACCCCTCCACTTT; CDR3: CASSQEGIGNSPLHF
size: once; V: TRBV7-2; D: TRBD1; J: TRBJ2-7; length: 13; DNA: TGTGCCAGCAGCTCGTACAGGGGCTACGAGCAGTACTTC; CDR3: CASSSYRGYEQYF
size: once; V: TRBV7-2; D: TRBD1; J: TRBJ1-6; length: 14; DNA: TGTGCCAGCAGCCGTCGGGACAGGGGTTCACCCCTCCACTTT; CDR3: CASSRRDRGSPLHF
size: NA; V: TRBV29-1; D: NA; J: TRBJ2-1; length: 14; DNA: TGCAGCGCACTTGAGGGTAGCTCCTACAATGAGCAGTTCTTC; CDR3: CSALEGSSYNEQFF
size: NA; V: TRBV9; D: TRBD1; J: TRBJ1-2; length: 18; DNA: TGTGCCAGCAGCGTACGACCCGGGACAGGGGCTGACAACTATGGCTACACCTTC; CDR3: CASSVRPGTGADNYGYTF
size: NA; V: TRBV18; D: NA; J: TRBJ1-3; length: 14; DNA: TGTGCCAGCACACGAGGGGTTTCTGGAAACACCATATATTTT; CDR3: CASTRGVSGNTIYF
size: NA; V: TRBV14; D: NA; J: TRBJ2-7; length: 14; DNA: TGTGCCAGCAGCCAAGTGCTAGACTCATCCGAGCAGTACTTC; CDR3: CASSQVLDSSEQYF
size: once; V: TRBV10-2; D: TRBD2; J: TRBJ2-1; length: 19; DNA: TGCGCCAGCAGTGTCCTGGGACTAGCGGGAGGCTCCTCCTACAATGAGCAGTTCTTC; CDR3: CASSVLGLAGGSSYNEQFF
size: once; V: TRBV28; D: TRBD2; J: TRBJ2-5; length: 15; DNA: TGTGCCAGCAGCAGACTAGCGGGAGTTACAGAGACCCAGTACTTC; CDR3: CASSRLAGVTETQYF
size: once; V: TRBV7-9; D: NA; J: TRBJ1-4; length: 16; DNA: TGTGCCAGCAGCTTAGCGTTTGGGGGGGCAAAGGAAAAACTGTTTTTT; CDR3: CASSLAFGGAKEKLFF
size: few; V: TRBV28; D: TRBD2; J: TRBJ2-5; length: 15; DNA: TGTGCCAGCAGTTTGTGGACTAGCGGCCAAGAGACCCAGTACTTC; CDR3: CASSLWTSGQETQYF
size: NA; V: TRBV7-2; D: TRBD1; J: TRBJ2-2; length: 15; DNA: TGTGCCAGCACCCAACAGACAGGGGAGGCCGGGGAGCTGTTTTTT; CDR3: CASTQQTGEAGELFF
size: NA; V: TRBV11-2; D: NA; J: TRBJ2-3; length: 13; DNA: TGTGCCAGCAGCTACGGAGGCGCCGATACGCAGTATTTT; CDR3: CASSYGGADTQYF
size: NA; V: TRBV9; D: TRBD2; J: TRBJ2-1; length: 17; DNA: TGTGCCAGCAGCGTACAACTAGCGGGAGACTCCTACAATGAGCAGTTCTTC; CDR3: CASSVQLAGDSYNEQFF
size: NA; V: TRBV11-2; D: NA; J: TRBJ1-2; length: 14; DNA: TGTGCCAGCAGCTTAGATTGGGTCGGGCTAGGCTACACCTTC; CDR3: CASSLDWVGLGYTF
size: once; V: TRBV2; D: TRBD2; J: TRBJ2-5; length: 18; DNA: TGTGCCAGCAGAAGACTAGCGGGGGCCGGGGCGTACCAAGAGACCCAGTACTTC; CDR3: CASRRLAGAGAYQETQYF
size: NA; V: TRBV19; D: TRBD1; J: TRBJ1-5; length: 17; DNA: TGTGCCAGTAGTGCTCGGGACAGGGGAAGGAGCAATCAGCCCCAGCATTTT; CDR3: CASSARDRGRSNQPQHF
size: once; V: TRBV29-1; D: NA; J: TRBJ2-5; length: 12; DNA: TGCAGCGTTGGGCAGGGCCAAGAGACCCAGTACTTC; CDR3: CSVGQGQETQYF
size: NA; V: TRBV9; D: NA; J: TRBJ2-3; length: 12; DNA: TGTGCCAGCAGCGTGAGGTCAGATACGCAGTATTTT; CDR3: CASSVRSDTQYF
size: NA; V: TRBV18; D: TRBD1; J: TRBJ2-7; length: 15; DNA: TGTGCCAGCTCACCTGGGACAGGGTATCACTACGAGCAGTACTTC; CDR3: CASSPGTGYHYEQYF
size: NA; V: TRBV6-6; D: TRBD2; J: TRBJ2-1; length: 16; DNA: TGTGCCAGCGATCAGACCCCGGGACTAGCGGGAGATGAGCAGTTCTTC; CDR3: CASDQTPGLAGDEQFF
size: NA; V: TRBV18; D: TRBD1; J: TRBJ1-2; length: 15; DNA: TGTGCCAGCTCACCGCTAAACAGGGGTGCCTATGGCTACACCTTC; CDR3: CASSPLNRGAYGYTF
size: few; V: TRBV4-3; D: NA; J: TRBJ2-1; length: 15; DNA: TGCGCCAGCAGCCAAGATATCAGCCCCTACAATGAGCAGTTCTTC; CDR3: CASSQDISPYNEQFF
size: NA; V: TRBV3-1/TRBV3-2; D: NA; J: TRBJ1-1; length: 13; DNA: TGTGCCAGCAGCCCGCTTATAGCGGCTGAAGCTTTCTTT; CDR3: CASSPLIAAEAFF
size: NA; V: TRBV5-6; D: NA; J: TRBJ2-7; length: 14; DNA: TGTGCCAGCAGCTCTACACAGACAGCCTACGAGCAGTACTTC; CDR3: CASSSTQTAYEQYF
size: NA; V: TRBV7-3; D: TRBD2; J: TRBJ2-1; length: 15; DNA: TGTGCCAGCAGCTTGGGGGGGACTAGATTCAATGAGCAGTTCTTC; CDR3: CASSLGGTRFNEQFF
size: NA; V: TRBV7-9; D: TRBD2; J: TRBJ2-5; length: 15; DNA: TGTGCCAGCAGCTTAGCGGGACTAGCGGAAGAGACCCAGTACTTC; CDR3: CASSLAGLAEETQYF
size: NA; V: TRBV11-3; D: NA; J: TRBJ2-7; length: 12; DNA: TGTGCCAGCAGCTTAGTAGTCTACGAGCAGTACTTC; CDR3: CASSLVVYEQYF
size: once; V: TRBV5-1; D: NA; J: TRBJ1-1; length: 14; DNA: TGCGCCAGCAGCTACTCGGGGGGGAACACTGAAGCTTTCTTT; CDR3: CASSYSGGNTEAFF
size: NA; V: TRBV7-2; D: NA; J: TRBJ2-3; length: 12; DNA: TGTGCCAGCAGCGTATTGAGCAATACGCAGTATTTT; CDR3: CASSVLSNTQYF
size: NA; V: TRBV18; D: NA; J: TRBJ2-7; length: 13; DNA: TGTGCCAGCTCCCCCCGGGGGACAGACGAGCAGTACTTC; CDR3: CASSPRGTDEQYF